A selection of T cell receptor beta chains follows, all from one sample in a study of technical replicates of blood from several donors. Profiled with immunoSEQ multiplex PCR; TCRdb holds only in-frame clones, not every one. The sample has about 75,000 clones; 91% are singletons. Source material: T cells isolated from PBMCs. The receptors originated from a human donor in good health. Some clones in this sample may be carry-over from other donors' samples. Both conserved end residues are part of each CDR3. A D gene is named only where the DNA matches it firmly. Rows give clone size only sometimes, using once, few, many, or a class for an expanded clone.

abundance,d_gene,j_gene,v_gene,CDR3aa,CDR3nt
NA,TRBD2,TRBJ2-1,TRBV27,CASSLEGLAGYNEQFF,TGTGCCAGCAGTTTGGAAGGACTAGCGGGGTACAATGAGCAGTTCTTC
NA,TRBD1,TRBJ1-4,TRBV15,CATSRDEGTVKGKLFF,TGTGCCACCAGCAGAGACGAGGGGACAGTTAAGGGAAAACTGTTTTTT
NA,TRBD1,TRBJ2-2,TRBV19,CASSPGQGWSSTGELFF,TGTGCCAGTAGTCCCGGACAGGGTTGGTCCTCGACCGGGGAGCTGTTTTTT
NA,NA,TRBJ2-3,TRBV7-6,CASSPGGGGADTQYF,TGTGCCAGCAGCCCTGGCGGCGGCGGAGCTGATACGCAGTATTTT
NA,TRBD1,TRBJ1-2,TRBV19,CASNLRQGPDGPKGYTF,TGTGCCAGTAATTTGAGACAGGGCCCCGACGGACCTAAGGGCTACACCTTC
NA,NA,TRBJ2-1,TRBV6-5,CASSDLYRGYEQFF,TGTGCCAGCAGTGACTTGTATCGCGGCTATGAGCAGTTCTTC
NA,NA,TRBJ1-2,TRBV28,CASSLASYGYTF,TGTGCCAGCAGTTTAGCGAGCTATGGCTACACCTTC
NA,TRBD1,TRBJ2-7,TRBV28,CASTLDRVSSYEQYF,TGTGCCAGCACTCTTGACAGGGTGAGCTCCTACGAGCAGTACTTC
NA,TRBD2,TRBJ2-5,TRBV28,CASSFPTLHSGGQETQYF,TGTGCCAGCAGTTTCCCAACCCTTCATAGCGGGGGGCAAGAGACCCAGTACTTC
NA,NA,TRBJ2-6,TRBV10-2,CASSEQGRTGANVLTF,TGCGCCAGCAGTGAACAGGGAAGAACTGGGGCCAACGTCCTGACTTTC
NA,NA,TRBJ1-1,TRBV6-6,CASSQGRNTEAFF,TGTGCCAGCAGTCAGGGGAGGAACACTGAAGCTTTCTTT
NA,TRBD2,TRBJ2-2,TRBV4-2,CASSQEFGNRRERGELFF,TGTGCCAGCAGCCAAGAATTTGGGAATCGGCGGGAGAGGGGGGAGCTGTTTTTT
NA,TRBD1,TRBJ2-7,TRBV4-1,CASSPNPGTDYEQYF,TGCGCCAGCAGCCCCAACCCCGGGACAGACTACGAGCAGTACTTC
NA,NA,TRBJ2-5,TRBV18,CASSPRDGETQYF,TGTGCCAGCTCACCCAGGGATGGTGAGACCCAGTACTTC
NA,NA,TRBJ1-1,TRBV6-5,CASSWGREAFF,TGTGCCAGCAGTTGGGGGCGTGAAGCTTTCTTT
NA,NA,TRBJ2-7,TRBV7-2,CASSPGGGLYEQYF,TGTGCCAGCAGCCCTGGGGGGGGGCTTTACGAGCAGTACTTC
NA,NA,TRBJ2-5,TRBV4-1,CASSQEGVKTQYF,TGCGCCAGCAGCCAAGAGGGCGTCAAGACCCAGTACTTC
once,NA,TRBJ2-5,TRBV7-8,CASSLPSRRETQYF,TGTGCCAGCAGCTTACCATCACGGCGGGAGACCCAGTACTTC
NA,NA,TRBJ2-1,TRBV5-4,CASSLGQRPRNEQFF,TGTGCCAGCAGCTTGGGGCAGAGACCTAGGAATGAGCAGTTCTTC